Listed below are T cell receptor beta chains from one sample, sequenced in a study of beta chain features in type 1 diabetes. Data came from immunoSEQ multiplex PCR; TCRdb stores just in-frame clones and leaves some out. The data contain roughly 450,000 clones, around 10% of them singletons. The sequenced sample was naive CD4+ T cells from blood. These receptors were obtained from a woman under 30 in good health. Each CDR3 is given with its conserved first and last residue. Each record gives: D gene, J gene, clone size, V gene, CDR3 DNA, CDR3 protein. A D gene is named only where the DNA matches it firmly. Only some rows state a clone size, as once, few, many or a class for expanded clones.

TRBD1 TRBJ1-1 . TRBV6-6 TGTGCCACTCGCCAGGGGGAAATCGTCTTGAACACTGAAGCTTTCTTT CATRQGEIVLNTEAFF
. TRBJ2-5 . TRBV30 TGTGCCTCTACAGGGACTCGGGATGGGGAGACCCAGTACTTC CASTGTRDGETQYF
TRBD1 TRBJ1-1 few TRBV29-1 TGCAGCGTCGGGGGGAGACAGGGGAGAGGACACACTGAAGCTTTCTTT CSVGGRQGRGHTEAFF
. TRBJ2-2 . TRBV7-3 TGTGCCAGCAGCTTCAGGACCGGGGAGCTGTTTTTT CASSFRTGELFF
. TRBJ2-3 . TRBV5-4 TGTGCCAGCAATTCAGCCGGGACACTAATTACAGATACGCAGTATTTT CASNSAGTLITDTQYF
. TRBJ2-3 few TRBV2 TGTGCCAGTTCCCCCAGCACAGATACGCAGTATTTT CASSPSTDTQYF
. TRBJ2-5 . TRBV20-1 TGCAGTGCTAGAGATCGGAAGACCCAGTACTTC CSARDRKTQYF
. TRBJ1-5 few TRBV9 TGTGCCAGCAGCGTAAGTTCTTCGTTCGGTCAGCCCCAGCATTTT CASSVSSSFGQPQHF
. TRBJ2-5 . TRBV5-6 TGTGCCAGCAGCTTGGGTTCCAGGGCCGGGGAGACCCAGTACTTC CASSLGSRAGETQYF
. TRBJ1-5 few TRBV2 TGTGCCAGCAGACCGAGGGAGGGGGACGATCAGCCCCAGCATTTT CASRPREGDDQPQHF
. TRBJ2-5 . TRBV18 TGTGCCAGCTCACCTAATTTTGCTGCAGGTCAAGAGACCCAGTACTTC CASSPNFAAGQETQYF
. TRBJ1-1 few TRBV11-2 TGTGCCAGCAGCTTAATCGGTCGATCGGCGAACACTGAAGCTTTCTTT CASSLIGRSANTEAFF
. TRBJ2-6 . TRBV4-2 TGTGCCAGCAGCCAAGGTGCTGTAAACTCTGGGGCCAACGTCCTGACTTTC CASSQGAVNSGANVLTF
. TRBJ1-2 few TRBV6-5 TGTGCCAGCAGCCCCACCACAGGGCCCTACACCTTC CASSPTTGPYTF
. TRBJ2-2 . TRBV30 TGTGCCTGGCTCGGTTACACCGGGGAGCTGTTTTTT CAWLGYTGELFF
TRBD2 TRBJ2-5 . TRBV4-1 TGCGCCAGCAGCCACCCGACTAGCGGGGCTCGAGAGACCCAGTACTTC CASSHPTSGARETQYF
TRBD1 TRBJ2-7 few TRBV19 TGTGCCAGTAGTATGGGGGACAGGGCCTACGAGCAGTACTTC CASSMGDRAYEQYF
. TRBJ2-7 . TRBV30 TGTGCCTGGGACGTGGGACAAGGGTCCTACGAGCAGTACTTC CAWDVGQGSYEQYF
. TRBJ2-3 few TRBV6-4 TGTGCCAGCAGTGTTAGTTTGGGAGCAGATACGCAGTATTTT CASSVSLGADTQYF
TRBD1 TRBJ1-6 few TRBV9 TGTGCCAGCAGCCCAACAGGGGTGGACTCACCCCTCCACTTT CASSPTGVDSPLHF
TRBD2 TRBJ2-1 . TRBV5-4 TGTGCCAGCAGCTTGGGACTAGCGGGAGGGCCGGGTGAGCAGTTCTTC CASSLGLAGGPGEQFF
TRBD1 TRBJ2-7 few TRBV7-9 TGTGCCAGCAGCTTAGCGGGGACAGGACCGGGCGAGCAGTACTTC CASSLAGTGPGEQYF
TRBD2 TRBJ2-1 . TRBV5-1 TGCGCCAGCAGCCCACTAGCGGGAGGGAATGAGCAGTTCTTC CASSPLAGGNEQFF
. TRBJ2-5 . TRBV30 TGTGCCTGGAGTCGTGGACCGGCACAAAAGTACTTC CAWSRGPAQKYF
TRBD1 TRBJ2-5 few TRBV18 TGTGCCAGCTCACCCGACAGGGGAGAGACCCAGTACTTC CASSPDRGETQYF
TRBD1 TRBJ1-2 few TRBV6-1 TGTGCCAGCAGCCCGGGACAGGCCTATGGCTACACCTTC CASSPGQAYGYTF
. TRBJ1-2 few TRBV29-1 TGCAGCGTTGAACCGGGGAGGTTTAACTATGGCTACACCTTC CSVEPGRFNYGYTF
. TRBJ1-2 few TRBV28 TGTGCCAGCAGTTCGAGATGGGGAGACAGACTCCTCGGCTACACCTTC CASSSRWGDRLLGYTF
. TRBJ2-3 few TRBV10-3 TGTGCCATCAAAGGGGGTTTACACACAGATACGCAGTATTTT CAIKGGLHTDTQYF
TRBD1 TRBJ1-2 few TRBV25-1 TGTGCCAGTCGGGACAGGGGAAACTATGGCTACACCTTC CASRDRGNYGYTF
TRBD1 TRBJ2-1 . TRBV5-4 TGTGCCAGCAACCGGGCCGGGACAGGGGGCATCGATGAGCAGTTCTTC CASNRAGTGGIDEQFF
. TRBJ1-6 few TRBV7-3 TGTGCCACCGGGGGATTCTTCGATTCACCCCTCCACTTT CATGGFFDSPLHF
TRBD2 TRBJ2-5 . TRBV7-2 TGTGCCAGCAGCGTGGGGACTAGCGGGAAGGGGGAGACCCAGTACTTC CASSVGTSGKGETQYF
. TRBJ2-3 . TRBV7-6 TGTGCCAGCAGCCCAATTAGGACTAGCACAGATACGCAGTATTTT CASSPIRTSTDTQYF
. TRBJ2-3 . TRBV18 TGTGCCAGCTCACGAGATGAGGGGAACACAGATACGCAGTATTTT CASSRDEGNTDTQYF
TRBD2 TRBJ2-3 few TRBV7-2 TGTGCCAGCAGCCGTAGGTCCGGGAGCGGGGCAGATACGCAGTATTTT CASSRRSGSGADTQYF
. TRBJ2-1 few TRBV19 TGTGCCAGTAGTATCGACAACTACAATGAGCAGTTCTTC CASSIDNYNEQFF
. TRBJ2-5 . TRBV7-6 TGTGCCAGCAGCTCGGGGCCGGGACAACAAGAGACCCAGTACTTC CASSSGPGQQETQYF
. TRBJ1-5 few TRBV29-1 TGCAGCGTTGTGGATTCTAGTTTCATTGACCAGCATTTT CSVVDSSFIDQHF
. TRBJ2-6 . TRBV4-3 TGCGCCAGCAGCCAAGATTTGAGGGCTGGGGCCAACGTCCTGACTTTC CASSQDLRAGANVLTF
. TRBJ2-7 few TRBV7-9 TGTGCCAGCAGCTTAGCGCTGACAGACTACGAGCAGTACTTC CASSLALTDYEQYF
. TRBJ2-1 . TRBV4-1 TGCGCCAGCAGCCTCTGGTGGGGTAAACACAATGAGCAGTTCTTC CASSLWWGKHNEQFF
. TRBJ2-3 . TRBV9 TGTGCCAGCAGCGTAGGGCAGGGCGAGGGAGATACGCAGTATTTT CASSVGQGEGDTQYF
. TRBJ2-3 few TRBV9 TGTGCCAGCAGCCCGAGGGGAGCGAGGTTAGATACGCAGTATTTT CASSPRGARLDTQYF
TRBD1 TRBJ2-3 . TRBV5-1 TGCGCCAGCAGCTTGCCACAGGGGGTCACAGATACGCAGTATTTT CASSLPQGVTDTQYF
. TRBJ1-1 few TRBV7-9 TGTGCCAGCAGCCCTCACACTTACAGGGTCGCTGAAGCTTTCTTT CASSPHTYRVAEAFF
. TRBJ2-5 few TRBV27 TGTGCCAGCACCCCGACCAGCCAAGAGACCCAGTACTTC CASTPTSQETQYF
. TRBJ2-1 few TRBV6-5 TGTGCCAGCAGTTACTCGAAAAGATACAATGAGCAGTTCTTC CASSYSKRYNEQFF
TRBD1 TRBJ2-1 few TRBV5-1 TGCGCCAGCAGCTTGCGGTTTTCCGTTGGGACAGATTACAATGAGCAGTTCTTC CASSLRFSVGTDYNEQFF
TRBD2 TRBJ2-3 . TRBV28 TGTGCCAGCAGTGTTTCAGCGGGGGAATTGGTTTGG CASSVSAGELVW
TRBD1 TRBJ2-4 few TRBV7-6 TGTGCCAGCAGCCCGACAGGGGTCAACATTCAGTACTTC CASSPTGVNIQYF
TRBD2 TRBJ2-3 few TRBV5-6 TGTGCCAGCAGCTTGCGGGGGGGCACAGATACGCAGTATTTT CASSLRGGTDTQYF
TRBD1 TRBJ1-1 few TRBV19 TGTGCCAGTACTCGGACAGGGTTCACTGAAGCTTTCTTT CASTRTGFTEAFF
. TRBJ2-7 few TRBV14 TGTGCCAGCAGCCAAGTAGGATGGGACCGACACTACGAGCAGTACTTC CASSQVGWDRHYEQYF
TRBD2 TRBJ2-3 . TRBV4-3 TGCGCCAGCAGCCCCCGTGGTAGCGGGGCCACAGATACGCAGTATTTT CASSPRGSGATDTQYF
. TRBJ1-1 few TRBV4-3 TGCGCCAGCAGCCAAGATGGCCTGGACGTTGAAGCTTTCTTT CASSQDGLDVEAFF
. TRBJ2-1 . TRBV12-5 TGTGCTAGTGGTTGGACAGCGGGGGAGCAGTTCTTC CASGWTAGEQFF
TRBD1 TRBJ2-7 . TRBV13 TGTGCCAGCAGCGCCCTCGGACAGGGGAGGAACGAGCAGTACTTC CASSALGQGRNEQYF